This T cell receptor beta chain emerged from a study of neurological immune-mediated disorders. V was pared by 4 bases and J by 0 bases, with 10 bases between. This CDR3 spans 15 amino acids. Germline loops: CDR1 LGHDT, CDR2 YNNKEL (reference sequence). This clonotype was observed many times. Template-switch 5'RACE cDNA synthesis added a 10-nucleotide unique molecular identifier. Each CDR3 protein is one row after TCRdb ran MiXCR on the 5' RACE reads. This table holds more than 75,000 distinct CDR3 sequences, 10% found once. This clonotype was obtained from a man in his forties or fifties in good health. Specimen: PBMCs. The chain joins TRBV3-1 to TRBJ1-3; D not certain. The CDR3 loop reads CASSRRLPSGNTIYF. The DNA for the CDR3 is TGTGCCAGCAGCCGCAGACTTCCCTCTGGAAACACCATATATTTT.